The 16 T cell receptor beta chains reported below all come from one sample, sequenced in a study of T cell clusters in autoimmune cytopenias. TRB amplification used approximately 250 ng of peripheral blood genomic DNA. TRB rearrangements were amplified by touch-down multiplex PCR with mixed TRB-A/B primers. TCRdb reworked the multiplex PCR reads into one entry per CDR3 protein, no DNA. Its clone listing holds thousands of distinct CDR3 sequences. Sequencing was carried out using peripheral blood. The receptors derive from a human donor with an autoimmune cytopenia or autoimmune hepatitis (not recorded which).

The chain uses TRBV24-1 and TRBJ1-1; the TCRdb D gene call, TRBD1, has no DNA to confirm it. The germline gives CDR1 KGHDR, CDR2 SFDVKD. CDR3 length: 15 residues. CDR3: CATSDVVRGRTEAFF.

V and J are TRBV6-1 and TRBJ2-1; TCRdb selects TRBD2, and the lack of DNA leaves this call unchecked. There are 12 residues in the CDR3. Germline-derived CDR1 and CDR2 are MNHNS and SASEGT. The CDR3 region is CASPSSGDEQFF.

The rearrangement uses TRBV20-1 and TRBJ2-7; TCRdb selects TRBD2, and the lack of DNA leaves this call unchecked. The V gene's germline CDR1 is DFQATT and CDR2 SNEGSKA (reference sequence). The CDR3 is 16 residues long. CDR3 protein: CSARDHFRARGYEQYF.

V usage is TRBV6-1 and J usage is TRBJ2-1; TCRdb proposes TRBD2, but this gene call is untestable without DNA. The CDR3 runs 13 residues. Germline values: CDR1 MNHNS, CDR2 SASEGT. CDR3 in amino acids: CASGGLAEEEQYF.

This rearrangement joins TRBV6-4 to TRBJ1-5. Per germline, CDR1 MRHNA and CDR2 SNTAGT. This CDR3 spans 19 amino acids. CDR3: CASSEALGPQRGLNQPQHF.

V is TRBV5-6 and J is TRBJ2-5; no DNA is available, so the TRBD1 call from TCRdb remains unchecked. The germline gives CDR1 SGHDT, CDR2 YYEEEE. There are 14 residues in the CDR3. This CDR3 reads CASSPQGPGETQYF.

The chain employs TRBV7-9 and TRBJ2-2; TCRdb's assignment of TRBD1 cannot be checked, as there is no DNA. CDR1 and CDR2 (germline): SEHNR, FQNEAQ (reference sequence). The CDR3 is made up of 14 amino acids. CDR3: CASSGAGITGELFF. Full variable domain (remainder filled in from reference TRBV7-9 and TRBJ2-2): DTGVSQNPRHKITKRGQNVTFRCDPISEHNRLYWYRQTLGQGPEFLTYFQNEAQLEKSRLLSDRFSAERPKGSFSTLEIQRTEQGDSAMYLCASSGAGITGELFFGEGSRLTVL.

This clonotype is deemed medium-sized (0.01 to 0.1%) by its frequency. This rearrangement joins TRBV6-2 or TRBV6-3 to TRBJ2-1; TCRdb reports TRBD1, a call that lacks DNA to check it against. The germline V gene has CDR1 MNHEY and CDR2 SVGEGT. CDR3 length: 15 residues. CDR3 sequence: CASSYASTGGDEQFF.

V usage is TRBV12-3 or TRBV12-4 and J usage is TRBJ1-5. The CDR3 spans 12 residues. Here the CDR3 reads CASSSGDQPQHF.

The chain recombines TRBV24-1 with TRBJ2-3; as DNA is missing, the TRBD1 call by TCRdb cannot be tested. The CDR3 runs to 16 residues. Looked up from germline, CDR1 is KGHDR and CDR2 is SFDVKD. The CDR3 region is CATSVIGQGRTDTQYF.

This clonotype ranks as medium-sized in terms of frequency. The chain employs TRBV5-6 and TRBJ2-2. Germline loops: CDR1 SGHDT, CDR2 YYEEEE. The CDR3 has 14 residues. CDR3: CASSFQTNTGELFF. Combining the CDR3 with reference TRBV5-6 and TRBJ2-2 gives the whole variable domain DAGVTQSPTHLIKTRGQQVTLRCSPKSGHDTVSWYQQALGQGPQFIFQYYEEEERQRGNFPDRFSGHQFPNYSSELNVNALLLGDSALYLCASSFQTNTGELFFGEGSRLTVL.

This clonotype registers medium-sized by frequency. The chain couples TRBV19 to TRBJ2-2; there is no DNA to check the TCRdb D call of TRBD2. Germline lookup yields CDR1 LNHDA and CDR2 SQIVND (reference sequence). The CDR3 extends over 15 amino acids. The CDR3 protein is CASSIRQSYTGELFF.

By frequency, this clonotype registers medium-sized (0.01 to 0.1%). V gene TRBV6-1 combines with J gene TRBJ2-3; no DNA is available, so the TRBD1 call from TCRdb remains unchecked. The CDR3 contains 15 residues. Germline CDR1 is MNHNS and CDR2 is SASEGT. The CDR3 here is CASSKDRGLTDTQYF.

The chain links TRBV5-1 to TRBJ2-2; TCRdb picks TRBD1, but there is no DNA to check that call. The CDR3 loop spans 15 amino acids. The germline V gene encodes CDR1 SGHRS and CDR2 YFSETQ. The CDR3 sequence is CASTRRTGGTGELFF.

This chain connects TRBV6-2 or TRBV6-3 to TRBJ1-1; TCRdb picks TRBD1, but there is no DNA to check that call. Germline V gives CDR1 MNHEY, CDR2 SVGEGT. The CDR3 has 15 residues. The chain's CDR3 is CASSSHQSDRVAAFF.

This chain links TRBV5-1 with TRBJ2-3; TCRdb outputs TRBD2, but without DNA this stays unchecked. CDR3 length equals 17 residues. Germline CDR1 is SGHRS and CDR2 is YFSETQ. Here the CDR3 reads CASSLQIAGVNTDTQYF.